One and the same sample provided the 22 T cell receptor beta chains below, sequenced in a study of CD8+ T cells in alopecia areata. Reverse transcription of extracted RNA yielded cDNA, which provided the sequencing template. Profiled with immunoSEQ multiplex PCR; TCRdb holds only in-frame clones, not every one. The sample lists 150,000 or so clones; around 57% were seen once. Sequenced input: CD4+ T cells sorted from blood. The receptors derive from a human donor in good health.

The V and J genes are TRBV9 and TRBJ1-2, with D hard to call. The CDR3 runs to 14 residues. From germline, CDR1 is SGDLS and CDR2 YYNGEE. V dropped 0 bases and J dropped 2 bases, with 8 bases sitting between them. The CDR3 DNA reads TGTGCCAGCAGCGTAGCTATGGTGAACTATGGCTACACCTTC. Its protein product is CASSVAMVNYGYTF.

V and J are TRBV30 and TRBJ2-6; perhaps TRBD2 as D (5 bases). V dropped 2 bases and J dropped 5 bases, with 7 bases sitting between them. This CDR3 is built from 13 residues. Germline CDR1 is GTSNPN and CDR2 is SVGIG (reference sequence). The CDR3 sequence: CAWSSGRANVLTF. In DNA, the CDR3 is TGTGCCTGGAGTTCGGGGAGGGCCAACGTCCTGACTTTC. The variable domain in full, with the rest retrieved from reference TRBV30 and TRBJ2-6, is SQTIHQWPATLVQPVGSPLSLECTVEGTSNPNLYWYRQAAGRGLQLLFYSVGIGQISSEVPQNLSASRPQDRQFILSSKKLLLSDSGFYLCAWSSGRANVLTFGAGSRLTVL.

V gene TRBV5-1 combines with J gene TRBJ2-5, with D possibly matching TRBD2 (5 bases). This CDR3 comprises 15 residues. The V end was cut by 0 bases, the J end by 2 bases, with 11 bases between. Germline V gives CDR1 SGHRS, CDR2 YFSETQ. CDR3: CASSLGSSAQETQYF. The CDR3 DNA is TGCGCCAGCAGCTTGGGTAGTAGCGCACAAGAGACCCAGTACTTC.

Turning to this clone: This CDR3 is also generated by other DNA sequences in the sample. The chain carries TRBV5-1 and TRBJ1-1; D is unresolved. Deletions cut 0 bases from V and 1 base from J, with 4 bases between. Per the germline V gene, CDR1 is SGHRS and CDR2 is YFSETQ. The CDR3 spans 13 residues. CDR3 nucleotide sequence: TGCGCCAGCAGCTTGGCCGGGAACACTGAAGCTTTCTTT. This sequence encodes CASSLAGNTEAFF.

In nucleotides, the CDR3 is TGTGCCAGTAGGGCGGGGAGCACAGATACGCAGTATTTT. Translating gives CASRAGSTDTQYF. This chain connects TRBV19 to TRBJ2-3; D may be TRBD2 (6 bases). CDR3 size: 13 residues. Germline values: CDR1 LNHDA, CDR2 SQIVND (reference sequence). V lost 6 bases and J 0 bases, leaving 7 bases between the germline ends.

The chain combines TRBV14 with TRBJ2-1; 7 nucleotides align to TRBD2. The CDR3 loop spans 14 amino acids. CDR1 SGHDN and CDR2 FVKESK come from the germline V gene. With V trimmed by 4 bases and J by 7 bases, 7 bases remained unmatched. In DNA, the CDR3 is TGTGCCAGCAGCCCCACTAGCGCGGATAATGAGCAGTTCTTC. Its protein product is CASSPTSADNEQFF.

The V and J genes are TRBV15 and TRBJ2-5; no clear D. The CDR3 has 12 amino acids. CDR1 LNHNV and CDR2 YYDKDF come from the germline V gene (reference sequence). V gave up 4 bases and J gave up 0 bases, with 3 bases separating them. The CDR3 sequence: CATSNHQETQYF. The CDR3 DNA sequence: TGTGCCACCAGCAACCACCAAGAGACCCAGTACTTC.

The rearrangement uses TRBV18 and TRBJ2-6; D call uncertain. CDR3 size: 19 residues. V was pared by 2 bases and J by 0 bases, with 17 bases between. Germline CDR1 is KGHSH and CDR2 is LQKENI. CDR3: CASSPGIGVVSSGANVLTF. CDR3 nucleotide sequence: TGTGCCAGCTCACCAGGGATAGGTGTAGTGAGCTCTGGGGCCAACGTCCTGACTTTC.

The chain uses TRBV11-1 and TRBJ2-1; 7 nucleotides agree with TRBD2. With V trimmed by 4 bases and J by 0 bases, 6 bases remained unmatched. The CDR3 length is 16 residues. Germline CDR1 reads SGHAT; CDR2 reads FQDESV (reference sequence). The CDR3 DNA reads TGTGCCAGCAGCTCCACCGGGACTAACTCCTACAATGAGCAGTTCTTC. It yields the protein CASSSTGTNSYNEQFF.

The rearrangement joins TRBV29-1 to TRBJ2-5; D uncertain. Trimming pared 7 bases from V and 4 bases from J, leaving 16 bases between. From germline, CDR1 is SQVTM and CDR2 ANQGSEA. The CDR3 is 13 residues long. In DNA, the CDR3 is TGCAGCGCCATGAGTGGGAATCGAGAGACCCAGTACTTC. It translates to CSAMSGNRETQYF.

This chain links TRBV7-9 with TRBJ2-3; D might be TRBD2 (7 bases). CDR1 SEHNR and CDR2 FQNEAQ come from the germline V gene (reference sequence). This CDR3 is built from 13 residues. The V end lost 5 bases, the J end lost 9 bases, and 15 bases lay between the germline ends. This CDR3 reads CASSRETGGTQYF. Here the CDR3 DNA reads TGTGCCAGCAGCCGAGAGACGGGGGGCACGCAGTATTTT.

This clone was counted between two and nine times. V gene TRBV5-6 combines with J gene TRBJ2-7, with D hard to call. Trimming removed 2 bases from V and 4 bases from J, with 10 bases in between. This CDR3 is 13 amino acids long. CDR1 and CDR2 (germline): SGHDT, YYEEEE. This CDR3 is CASSFSATYEQYF. For the CDR3, the DNA is TGTGCCAGCAGCTTCTCAGCTACTTACGAGCAGTACTTC.

This clone was picked up a small number of times. This sequence joins TRBV27 and TRBJ1-1; possibly TRBD1 for D (5 bases). This CDR3 comprises 13 residues. Per germline, CDR1 MNHEY and CDR2 SMNVEV (reference sequence). V was trimmed by 0 bases and J by 3 bases, leaving 5 bases between them. CDR3 amino acids: CASSLSGDTEAFF. The CDR3 DNA reads TGTGCCAGCAGTTTATCGGGGGACACTGAAGCTTTCTTT.

CDR3 bases: TGTGCCAGTAGCCTTAAACAGGGAAGCAATCAGCCCCAGCATTTT. It specifies CASSLKQGSNQPQHF. The chain uses TRBV19 and TRBJ1-5, with D perhaps matching TRBD1 (6 bases). The V gene's germline CDR1 is LNHDA and CDR2 SQIVND (reference sequence). CDR3 length: 15 amino acids. V was pared by 6 bases and J by 1 base, with 13 bases between. Using reference TRBV19 and TRBJ1-5 for the parts outside the CDR3, the full variable domain is DGGITQSPKYLFRKEGQNVTLSCEQNLNHDAMYWYRQDPGQGLRLIYYSQIVNDFQKGDIAEGYSVSREKKESFPLTVTSAQKNPTAFYLCASSLKQGSNQPQHFGDGTRLSIL.

V gene TRBV30 combines with J gene TRBJ2-1; no clear D. Trimming stripped 1 base from V and 8 bases from J, with 18 bases between. Germline V gene sequence: CDR1 GTSNPN, CDR2 SVGIG (reference sequence). This CDR3 is 15 amino acids long. CDR3 sequence (DNA): TGTGCCTGGAGTGCGCGATGGAACGCATTTCATGAGCAGTTCTTC. Encoded protein: CAWSARWNAFHEQFF.

Only a few counts were recorded for this clone. The genes are TRBV4-2 and TRBJ2-7; TRBD2 matches 7 bases. The CDR3 has 15 amino acids. V was clipped by 0 bases and J by 4 bases; unmatched bases: 6. The germline CDR1 and CDR2 sequences are LGHNA and YNFKEQ. The CDR3 sequence is CASSQEGRAVYEQYF. The CDR3 DNA reads TGTGCCAGCAGCCAAGAGGGGAGGGCCGTTTACGAGCAGTACTTC.

The V gene is TRBV15, the J gene TRBJ1-5; weak D call: TRBD1 (5 bases). The germline gives CDR1 LNHNV, CDR2 YYDKDF (reference sequence). V was cut by 8 bases and J by 4 bases, with 12 bases left in between. The CDR3 contains 13 residues. CDR3 residues: CATGGTPNQPQHF. DNA of the CDR3: TGTGCCACCGGCGGGACCCCTAATCAGCCCCAGCATTTT.

V and J are TRBV29-1 and TRBJ2-5; the match to TRBD2 covers 7 bases. The germline CDR1 and CDR2 sequences are SQVTM and ANQGSEA. The CDR3 has 15 amino acids. Trimming cost V 3 bases and J 7 bases; bases outside gene matches: 14. The DNA for the CDR3 is TGCAGCGTTGATTTTCTAGGGCGGGGGATGGGGACCCAGTACTTC. Protein sequence: CSVDFLGRGMGTQYF.

This chain uses TRBV9 with TRBJ1-2; no clear D gene. Trimming removed 4 bases from V and 2 bases from J, with 12 bases in between. The germline V gene has CDR1 SGDLS and CDR2 YYNGEE. The CDR3 is 14 residues long. The CDR3 protein is CASSPVGRNYGYTF. CDR3 nucleotide sequence: TGTGCCAGCAGCCCCGTCGGTAGAAACTATGGCTACACCTTC.

This clone was found a few times. This chain joins TRBV27 and TRBJ1-2; perhaps TRBD1 as D (6 bases). Trimming left V 5 bases short and J 7 bases short, with 14 bases between. Germline CDR1 and CDR2: MNHEY and SMNVEV (reference sequence). The CDR3 contains 13 residues. The CDR3 here is CASSAQGRGGYTF. The CDR3 region has the DNA TGTGCCAGCAGTGCACAGGGCCGGGGTGGCTACACCTTC.

The rearrangement joins TRBV30 to TRBJ2-1; D is possibly TRBD1 or TRBD2 (5 bases each). The CDR3 has 13 amino acids. Trimming removed 1 base from V and 8 bases from J, with 12 bases in between. Germline CDR1 and CDR2: GTSNPN and SVGIG (reference sequence). Written as DNA, the CDR3 is TGTGCCTGGAGTGAGGACGGGACCCATGAGCAGTTCTTC. Encoded protein: CAWSEDGTHEQFF.

This clone was observed once. The gene calls are TRBV4-1 and TRBJ2-4, with 8 nucleotides matching TRBD1. Germline V gives CDR1 MGHRA, CDR2 YSYEKL. The CDR3 runs to 16 residues. The trim removed 3 bases at V and 4 bases at J, leaving 8 bases unmatched. This CDR3 is CASSQPAGQEKNIQYF. The CDR3 DNA is TGCGCCAGCAGCCAGCCGGCGGGACAGGAAAAAAACATTCAGTACTTC.